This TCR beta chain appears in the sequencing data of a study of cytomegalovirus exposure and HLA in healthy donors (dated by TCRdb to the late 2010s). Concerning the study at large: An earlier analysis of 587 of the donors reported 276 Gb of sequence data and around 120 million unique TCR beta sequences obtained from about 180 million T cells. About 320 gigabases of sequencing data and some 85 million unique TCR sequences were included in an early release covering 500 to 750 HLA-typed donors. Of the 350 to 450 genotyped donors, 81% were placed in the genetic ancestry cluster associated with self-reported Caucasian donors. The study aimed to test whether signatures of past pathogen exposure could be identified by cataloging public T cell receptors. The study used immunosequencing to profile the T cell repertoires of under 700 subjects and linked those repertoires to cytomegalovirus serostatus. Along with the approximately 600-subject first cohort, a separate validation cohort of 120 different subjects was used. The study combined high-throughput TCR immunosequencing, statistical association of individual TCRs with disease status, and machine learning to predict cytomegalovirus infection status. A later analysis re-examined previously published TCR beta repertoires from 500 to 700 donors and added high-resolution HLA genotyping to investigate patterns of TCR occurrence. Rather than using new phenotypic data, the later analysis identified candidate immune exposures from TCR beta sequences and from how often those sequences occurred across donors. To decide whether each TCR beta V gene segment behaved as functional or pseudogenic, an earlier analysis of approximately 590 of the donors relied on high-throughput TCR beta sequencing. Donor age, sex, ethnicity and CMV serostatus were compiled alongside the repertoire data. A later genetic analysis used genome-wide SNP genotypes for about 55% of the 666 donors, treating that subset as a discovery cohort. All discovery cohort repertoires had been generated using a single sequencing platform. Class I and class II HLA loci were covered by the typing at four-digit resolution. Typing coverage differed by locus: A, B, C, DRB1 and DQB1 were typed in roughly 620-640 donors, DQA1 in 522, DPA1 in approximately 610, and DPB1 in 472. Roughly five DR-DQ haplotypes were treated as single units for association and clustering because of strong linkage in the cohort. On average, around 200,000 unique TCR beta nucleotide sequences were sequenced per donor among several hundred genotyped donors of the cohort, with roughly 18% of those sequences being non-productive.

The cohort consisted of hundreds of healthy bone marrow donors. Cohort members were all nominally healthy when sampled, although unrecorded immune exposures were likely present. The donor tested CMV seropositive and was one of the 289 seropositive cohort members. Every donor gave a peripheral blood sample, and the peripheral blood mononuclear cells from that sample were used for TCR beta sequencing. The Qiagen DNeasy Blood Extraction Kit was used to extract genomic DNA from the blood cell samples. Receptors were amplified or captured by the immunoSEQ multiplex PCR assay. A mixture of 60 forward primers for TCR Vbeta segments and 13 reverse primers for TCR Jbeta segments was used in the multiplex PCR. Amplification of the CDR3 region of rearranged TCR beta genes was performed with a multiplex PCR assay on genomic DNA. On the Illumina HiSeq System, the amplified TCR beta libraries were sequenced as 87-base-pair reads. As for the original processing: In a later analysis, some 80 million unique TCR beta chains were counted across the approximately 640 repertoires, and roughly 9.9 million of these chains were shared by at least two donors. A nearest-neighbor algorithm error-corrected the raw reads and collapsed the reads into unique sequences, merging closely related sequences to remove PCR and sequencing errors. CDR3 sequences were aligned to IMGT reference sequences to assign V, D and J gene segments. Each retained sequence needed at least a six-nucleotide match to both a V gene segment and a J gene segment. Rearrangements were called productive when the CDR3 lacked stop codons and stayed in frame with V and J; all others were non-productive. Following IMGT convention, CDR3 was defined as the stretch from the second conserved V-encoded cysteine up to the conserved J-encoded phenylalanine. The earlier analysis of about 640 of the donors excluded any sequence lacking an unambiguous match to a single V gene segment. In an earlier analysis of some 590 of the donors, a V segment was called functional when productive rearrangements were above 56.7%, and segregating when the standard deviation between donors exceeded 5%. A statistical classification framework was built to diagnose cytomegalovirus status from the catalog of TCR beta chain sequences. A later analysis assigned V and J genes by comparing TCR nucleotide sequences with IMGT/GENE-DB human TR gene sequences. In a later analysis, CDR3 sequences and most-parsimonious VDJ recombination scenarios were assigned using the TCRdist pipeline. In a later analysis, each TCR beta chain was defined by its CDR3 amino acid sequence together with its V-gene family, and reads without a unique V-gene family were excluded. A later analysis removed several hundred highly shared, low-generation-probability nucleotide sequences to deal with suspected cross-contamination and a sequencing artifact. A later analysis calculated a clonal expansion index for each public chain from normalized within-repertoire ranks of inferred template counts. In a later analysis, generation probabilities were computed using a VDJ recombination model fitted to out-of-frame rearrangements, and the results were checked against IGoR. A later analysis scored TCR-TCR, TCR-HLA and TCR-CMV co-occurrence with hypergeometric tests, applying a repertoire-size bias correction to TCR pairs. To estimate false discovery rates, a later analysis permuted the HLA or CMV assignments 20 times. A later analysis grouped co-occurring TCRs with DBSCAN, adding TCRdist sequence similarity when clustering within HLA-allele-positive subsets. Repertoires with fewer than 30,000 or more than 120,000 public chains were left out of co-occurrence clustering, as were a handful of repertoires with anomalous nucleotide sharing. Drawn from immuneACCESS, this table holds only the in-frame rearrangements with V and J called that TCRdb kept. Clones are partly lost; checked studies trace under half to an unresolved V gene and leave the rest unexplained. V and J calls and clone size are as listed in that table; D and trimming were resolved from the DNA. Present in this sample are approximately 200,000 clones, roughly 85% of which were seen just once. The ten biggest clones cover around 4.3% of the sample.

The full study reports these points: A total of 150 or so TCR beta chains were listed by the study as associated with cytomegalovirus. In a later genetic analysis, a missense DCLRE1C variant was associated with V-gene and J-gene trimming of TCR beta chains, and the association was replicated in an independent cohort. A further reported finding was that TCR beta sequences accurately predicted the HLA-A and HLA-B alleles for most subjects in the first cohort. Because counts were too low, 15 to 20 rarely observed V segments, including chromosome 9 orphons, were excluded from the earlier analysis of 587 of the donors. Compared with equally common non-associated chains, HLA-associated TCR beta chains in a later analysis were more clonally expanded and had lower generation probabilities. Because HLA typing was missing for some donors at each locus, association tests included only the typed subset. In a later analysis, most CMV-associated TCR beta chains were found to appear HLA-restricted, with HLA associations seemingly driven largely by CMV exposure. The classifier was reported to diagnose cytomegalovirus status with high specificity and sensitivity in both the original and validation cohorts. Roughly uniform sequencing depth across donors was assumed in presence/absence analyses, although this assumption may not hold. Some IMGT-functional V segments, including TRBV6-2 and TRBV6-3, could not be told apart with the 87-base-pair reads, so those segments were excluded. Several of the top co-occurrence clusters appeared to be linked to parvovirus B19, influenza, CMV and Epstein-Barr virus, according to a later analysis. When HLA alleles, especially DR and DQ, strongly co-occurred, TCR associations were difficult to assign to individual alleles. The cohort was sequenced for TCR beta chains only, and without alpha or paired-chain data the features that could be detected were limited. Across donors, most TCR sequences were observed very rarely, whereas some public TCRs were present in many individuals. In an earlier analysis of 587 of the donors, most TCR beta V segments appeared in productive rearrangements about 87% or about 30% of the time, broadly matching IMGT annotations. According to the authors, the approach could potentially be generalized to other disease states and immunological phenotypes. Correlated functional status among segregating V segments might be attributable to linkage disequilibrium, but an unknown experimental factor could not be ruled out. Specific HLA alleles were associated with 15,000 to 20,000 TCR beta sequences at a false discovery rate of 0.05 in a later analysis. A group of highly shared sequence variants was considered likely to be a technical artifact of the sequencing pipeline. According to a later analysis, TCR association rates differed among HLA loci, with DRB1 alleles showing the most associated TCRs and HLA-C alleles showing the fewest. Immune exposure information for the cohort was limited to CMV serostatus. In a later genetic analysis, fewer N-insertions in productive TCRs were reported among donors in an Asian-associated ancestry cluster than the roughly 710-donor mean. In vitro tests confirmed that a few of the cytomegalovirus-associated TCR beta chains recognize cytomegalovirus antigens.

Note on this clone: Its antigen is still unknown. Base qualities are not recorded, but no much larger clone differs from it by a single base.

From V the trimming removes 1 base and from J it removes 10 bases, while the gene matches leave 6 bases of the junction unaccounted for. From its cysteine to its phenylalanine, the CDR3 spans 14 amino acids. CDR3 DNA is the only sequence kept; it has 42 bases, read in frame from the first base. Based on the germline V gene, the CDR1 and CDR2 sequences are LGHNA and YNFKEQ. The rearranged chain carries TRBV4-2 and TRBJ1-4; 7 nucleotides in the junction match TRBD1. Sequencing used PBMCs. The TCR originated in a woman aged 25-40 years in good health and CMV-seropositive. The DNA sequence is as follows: TGTGCCAGCAGCCAAGCAGGGGGTTTTGTAAAACTGTTTTTT. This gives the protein CASSQAGGFVKLFF.